This TCR beta chain originates from a study of blood T cell repertoires in COVID-19. Study background: Whether acute or convalescent, the COVID-19 samples came from the United States, Italy and Spain. Sample material is recorded as cDNA or gDNA derived from T cells, B-cell-depleted T cells, or PBMCs.

Trimming removed 6 bases at V and 2 bases at J, with 11 bases between. The CDR3 sequence is 13 residues long. CDR1 ENHRY and CDR2 SYGVKD come from the germline V gene. Per the original methods: Amplification from reference gene primers served as the basis for estimated nucleated cell counts. Sequenced by immunoSEQ multiplex PCR; TCRdb stores in-frame clones only, minus some. That table supplies the V and J calls and clone size; D and trimming were determined from the DNA. Of about 190,000 clones in the sample, less than 80% were seen once. This chain joins TRBV10-3 and TRBJ2-7; D is ambiguous. This receptor was identified in a woman aged 50 to 65 with acute or convalescent COVID-19. Sequencing was performed on peripheral blood. The CDR3 region has the DNA TGTGCCATCAGCCTCCTGGCGGCCTACGAGCAGTACTTC. Protein sequence: CAISLLAAYEQYF.